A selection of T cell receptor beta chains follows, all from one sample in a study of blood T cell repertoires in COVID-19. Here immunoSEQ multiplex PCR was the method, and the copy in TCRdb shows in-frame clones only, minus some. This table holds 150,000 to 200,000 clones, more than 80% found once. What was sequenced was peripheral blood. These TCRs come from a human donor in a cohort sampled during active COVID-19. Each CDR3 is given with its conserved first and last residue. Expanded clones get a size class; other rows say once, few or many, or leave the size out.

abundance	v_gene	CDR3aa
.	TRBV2	CASSEQGTSYGYTF
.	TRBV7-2	CASSLGRGTSYEQYF
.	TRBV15	CATSGGAYEQYF
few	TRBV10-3	CAISGQAMNTEAFF
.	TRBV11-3	CASSLGAGQSTDTQYF
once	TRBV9	CASSVAAGEVDTQYF
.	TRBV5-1	CASSLGASSEETQYF
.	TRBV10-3	CAISLDREEPQHF
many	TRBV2	CASSVEQGGYEQYF
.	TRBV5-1	CASSLDSWGGSGEKLFF
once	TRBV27	CASRSGTSGLSTDTQYF
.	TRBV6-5	CASREGRAGGTEAFF
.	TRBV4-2	CASSREVSGANVLTF
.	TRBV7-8	CASSPQGGADTQYF
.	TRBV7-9	CASSLGDGEGAFF
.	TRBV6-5	CASSSGTGGSYYGYTF
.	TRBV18	CASSPRGKIEGNEQFF
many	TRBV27	CASSFGTGPGNTIYF
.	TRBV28	CASSPPLGTGLTNYGYTF
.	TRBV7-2	CASSTSTGYEQYF
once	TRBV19	CASSIGRGHNEQFF
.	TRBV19	CASSSGASTGELFF
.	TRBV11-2	CASSRTSGGAGGQFF